These 8 T cell receptor beta chains were sequenced from one sample in a study of T cells in women clearing cervical HPV infection. Data came from immunoSEQ multiplex PCR; TCRdb stores just in-frame clones and leaves some out. The listing contains some 32,000 clones. The sequenced material came from blood buffy coat. The receptors were gathered from a woman between 18 and 69 years old with a cervical HPV16 infection that either progressed to CIN3+ or cleared (not recorded which).

To note about this clone: The observed sequence ends 3 residues before the CDR3 terminus, with the missing tail filled in from the germline J gene. The chain employs TRBV15 and TRBJ2-7; weak D call: TRBD1 (6 bases). Per the germline V gene, CDR1 is LNHNV and CDR2 is YYDKDF (reference sequence). The length of the CDR3 is 15 residues. V was clipped by 6 bases and J by 3 bases, with 18 bases between them. CDR3 sequence reads: CATSSESGAIYEQYF. The sequenced part of the CDR3 DNA is TGTGCCACCAGTAGCGAATCAGGGGCAATCTACGAG.

Regarding this clone: The CDR3 is cut off 3 residues early in the read; its end comes from the germline J gene. The chain links TRBV7-8 to TRBJ2-4; weak D call: TRBD1 (6 bases). The CDR3 extends over 14 amino acids. V was trimmed by 5 bases and J by 5 bases, leaving 13 bases between them. Germline CDR1 and CDR2: SGHVS and FQNEAQ. This CDR3 reads CASSLGTWENIQYF. CDR3 DNA, as far as it was read: TGTGCCAGCAGCCTCGGGACATGGGAAAACATT.

A note on this clone: With the read ending 3 residues before the CDR3 end, the germline J gene is used to fill in that end. The V and J genes are TRBV5-1 and TRBJ2-1, with TRBD2 matching 14 bases. J lost 1 base, V lost 4 bases, and 7 bases had no gene match. Germline assignment: CDR1 SGHRS and CDR2 YFSETQ. The CDR3 is made up of 18 amino acids. The part of the CDR3 DNA that was read is TGCGCCAGCAGCCCCGGACTAGCGGGGGGCCGATCCTACAATGAG. It specifies CASSPGLAGGRSYNE. The whole CDR3 region reads CASSPGLAGGRSYNEQFF.

On this clone itself: The missing CDR3 end, 3 residues past where the read stops, is filled in from the germline J gene. The chain joins TRBV20-1 to TRBJ2-3; D possibly corresponds to TRBD1 (5 bases). Germline CDR1 and CDR2: DFQATT and SNEGSKA (reference sequence). This CDR3 contains 12 residues. The CDR3 sequence: CSAWTRMQTQYF. The sequenced CDR3 bases are TGCAGTGCTTGGACACGCATGCAGACG.

Comments on this clone: The CDR3 is cut off 3 residues early in the read; its end comes from the germline J gene. This rearrangement joins TRBV5-5 to TRBJ1-1; possibly TRBD1 for D (5 bases). The germline V and J ends were trimmed by 4 bases and 4 bases, with 17 bases remaining between them. CDR1 is SGHKS, CDR2 YYEKEE, per germline (reference sequence). This CDR3 has 15 amino acids. The CDR3 DNA, read in part, is TGTGCCAGCAGCCCCAGGACCGCGAGGGGCACTGAA. Amino acids: CASSPRTARGTE. The whole CDR3 region reads CASSPRTARGTEAFF.

Comments on this clone: The CDR3 is cut off 3 residues early in the read; its end comes from the germline J gene. The gene calls are TRBV20-1 and TRBJ2-7, with 7 bases matching TRBD1. The junction had 3 bases not matched to a gene; V was cut back by 1 base and J by 3 bases. Germline V gene sequence: CDR1 DFQATT, CDR2 SNEGSKA (reference sequence). The CDR3 loop spans 13 amino acids. The covered CDR3 bases are TGCAGTGCTAGAGGGGGACAGAACTACGAG. It translates to CSARGGQNYE. The CDR3 reads in full as CSARGGQNYEQYF.

With respect to this clone: The CDR3 end falls 3 residues outside the read, so it is completed with the germline J gene. This chain joins TRBV5-4 and TRBJ2-7; 11 positions match TRBD2. Germline V gene lookup returns CDR1 SGHNT and CDR2 YYREEE (reference sequence). Trimming cost V 7 bases and J 2 bases; bases outside gene matches: 5. The CDR3 spans 14 residues. The DNA read from the CDR3 is TGTGCCAGCCGCCGTAGCGGGGGGGCCTACGAG. Protein product: CASRRSGGAYE. In full, the CDR3 is CASRRSGGAYEQYF.

As concerns this clone: The sequenced fragment ends 3 residues before the CDR3 boundary, so the rest is inferred from the germline J gene. The chain links TRBV7-3 to TRBJ2-1; 7 bases fit TRBD1. The germline V gene encodes CDR1 SGHTA and CDR2 FQGTGA. Trimming took 5 bases from V and 8 from J; bases not matched to a gene: 12. The CDR3 covers 15 residues. The chain's CDR3 is CASSRGQPGSDEQFF. The DNA read from the CDR3 is TGTGCCAGCAGCCGGGGACAGCCCGGGTCGGATGAG.